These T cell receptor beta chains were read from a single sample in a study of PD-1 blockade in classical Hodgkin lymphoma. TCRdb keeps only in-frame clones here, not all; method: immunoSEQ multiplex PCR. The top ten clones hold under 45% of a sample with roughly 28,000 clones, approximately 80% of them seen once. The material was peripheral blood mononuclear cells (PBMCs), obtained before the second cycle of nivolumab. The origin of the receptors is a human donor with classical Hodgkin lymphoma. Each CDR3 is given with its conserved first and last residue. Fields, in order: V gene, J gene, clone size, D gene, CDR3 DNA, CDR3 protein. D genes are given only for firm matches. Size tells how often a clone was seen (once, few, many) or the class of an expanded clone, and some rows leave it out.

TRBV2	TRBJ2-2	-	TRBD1	TGTGCCAGCAGTGAAGTCACAGGGGGAGACACCGGGGAGCTGTTTTTT	CASSEVTGGDTGELFF
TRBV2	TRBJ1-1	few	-	TGTGCCAGCCTTAAGGACAGTATGAACACTGAAGCTTTCTTT	CASLKDSMNTEAFF
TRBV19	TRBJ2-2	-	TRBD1	TGTGCCAGTAGCCTCCTCGGGACAGGGACCTCCGGGGAGCTGTTTTTT	CASSLLGTGTSGELFF
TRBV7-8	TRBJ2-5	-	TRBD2	TGTGCCAGCAGCTTAGAGGTAGCGGGGGGCCACGGGTCTATTTTGGAGACCCAGTACTTC	CASSLEVAGGHGSILETQYF
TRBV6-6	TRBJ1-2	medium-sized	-	TGTGCCACGCGGAGCTTCGGGGTCATCTATGGCTACACCTTC	CATRSFGVIYGYTF
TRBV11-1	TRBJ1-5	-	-	TGTGCCAGCAGCCGTGCTAGCAATCAGCCCCAGCATTTT	CASSRASNQPQHF
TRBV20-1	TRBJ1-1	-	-	TGCAGTGCTAAAGCTCCCAGGGCTTTCTTT	CSAKAPRAFF
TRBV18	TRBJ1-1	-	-	TGTGCCAGCTCACCACCGAACAGGGCAGACGAAGCTTTCTTT	CASSPPNRADEAFF
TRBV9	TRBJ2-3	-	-	TGTGCCAGCAGCGTAAGTGGGAGGAGGGGGGATACGCAGTATTTT	CASSVSGRRGDTQYF
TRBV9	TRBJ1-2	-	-	TGTGCCAGCAGCGTAGCTACGGTGGGCTACTATGGCTACACCTTC	CASSVATVGYYGYTF
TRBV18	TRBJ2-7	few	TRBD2	TGTGCCAGCTCATCCTTAGCGGGGGTATCCTACGAGCAGTACTTC	CASSSLAGVSYEQYF
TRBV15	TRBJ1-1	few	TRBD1	TGTGCCACCAGCCCCCGGGACAGGGGGCGAGGTGAAGCTTTCTTT	CATSPRDRGRGEAFF
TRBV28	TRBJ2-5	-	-	TGTGCCAGCAGCTCTAATCAAGAGACCCAGTACTTC	CASSSNQETQYF
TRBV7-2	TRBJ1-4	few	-	TGTGCCAGCCGAACAGGGATGAGTGAAAAACTGTTTTTT	CASRTGMSEKLFF
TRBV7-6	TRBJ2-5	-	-	TGTGCCAGCAGCCCCTCGGAGCTGTACGAGACCCAGTACTTC	CASSPSELYETQYF
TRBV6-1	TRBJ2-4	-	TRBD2	TGTGCCAGCAGTGGCAGACTAGCGGGGTGGAACATTCAGTACTTC	CASSGRLAGWNIQYF
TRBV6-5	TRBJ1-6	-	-	TGTGCCAGCAGTTACGTCAGCAGGGGTTCACCCCTCCACTTT	CASSYVSRGSPLHF
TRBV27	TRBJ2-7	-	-	TGTGCCATCCCGGGGCTAGCCCCCCGGCGGGACGAGCAGTACTTC	CAIPGLAPRRDEQYF
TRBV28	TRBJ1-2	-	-	TGTGCCAGCAGTTTAGTTCCGCAAAAGATCGGAGGGGGTCAGTATGGCTACACCTTC	CASSLVPQKIGGGQYGYTF
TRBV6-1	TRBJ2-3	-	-	TGTGCCAGCAGAAGTAGCACAGATACGCAGTATTTT	CASRSSTDTQYF
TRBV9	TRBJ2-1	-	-	TGTGCCAGCAGCATACCCTCGACAGCTAGCTCCTACAATGAGCAGTTCTTC	CASSIPSTASSYNEQFF
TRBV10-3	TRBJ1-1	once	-	TGTGCCATCAGTGAAAAACAGCTGAACACTGAAGCTTTCTTT	CAISEKQLNTEAFF
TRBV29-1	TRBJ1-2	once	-	TGCAGCGTTCCCAAGACAGGAGGATTGGCGGGCTATGGCTACACCTTC	CSVPKTGGLAGYGYTF
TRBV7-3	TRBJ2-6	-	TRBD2	TGTGCCAGCAGCTTAACGGGGACTAGCGGGGCCAACGTCCTGACTTTC	CASSLTGTSGANVLTF
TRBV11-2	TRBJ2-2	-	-	TGTGCCAGCAGCTCACTACAGGGCTTCGGGGAGCTGTTTTTT	CASSSLQGFGELFF
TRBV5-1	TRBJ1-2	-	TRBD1	TGCGCCAGCAGCATAACGACAGGGAACTATGGCTACACCTTC	CASSITTGNYGYTF
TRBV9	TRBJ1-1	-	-	TGTGCCAGCAGCGTAGAGCACAGATCAACTGAAGCTTTCTTT	CASSVEHRSTEAFF
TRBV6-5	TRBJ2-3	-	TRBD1	TGTGCCAGCAGTCCCGAACGGGGACAGTCAGGCACGCAGTATTTT	CASSPERGQSGTQYF
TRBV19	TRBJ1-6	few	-	TGTGCCAGTAGTATAAGGGATTCACCCCTCCACTTT	CASSIRDSPLHF
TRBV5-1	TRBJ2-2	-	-	TGCGCCAGCAGCCTAGGACACGGGAACACCGGGGAGCTGTTTTTT	CASSLGHGNTGELFF
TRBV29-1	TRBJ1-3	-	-	TGCAGCGTTGGGGGCGGTGATCCTGGAAACACCATATATTTT	CSVGGGDPGNTIYF